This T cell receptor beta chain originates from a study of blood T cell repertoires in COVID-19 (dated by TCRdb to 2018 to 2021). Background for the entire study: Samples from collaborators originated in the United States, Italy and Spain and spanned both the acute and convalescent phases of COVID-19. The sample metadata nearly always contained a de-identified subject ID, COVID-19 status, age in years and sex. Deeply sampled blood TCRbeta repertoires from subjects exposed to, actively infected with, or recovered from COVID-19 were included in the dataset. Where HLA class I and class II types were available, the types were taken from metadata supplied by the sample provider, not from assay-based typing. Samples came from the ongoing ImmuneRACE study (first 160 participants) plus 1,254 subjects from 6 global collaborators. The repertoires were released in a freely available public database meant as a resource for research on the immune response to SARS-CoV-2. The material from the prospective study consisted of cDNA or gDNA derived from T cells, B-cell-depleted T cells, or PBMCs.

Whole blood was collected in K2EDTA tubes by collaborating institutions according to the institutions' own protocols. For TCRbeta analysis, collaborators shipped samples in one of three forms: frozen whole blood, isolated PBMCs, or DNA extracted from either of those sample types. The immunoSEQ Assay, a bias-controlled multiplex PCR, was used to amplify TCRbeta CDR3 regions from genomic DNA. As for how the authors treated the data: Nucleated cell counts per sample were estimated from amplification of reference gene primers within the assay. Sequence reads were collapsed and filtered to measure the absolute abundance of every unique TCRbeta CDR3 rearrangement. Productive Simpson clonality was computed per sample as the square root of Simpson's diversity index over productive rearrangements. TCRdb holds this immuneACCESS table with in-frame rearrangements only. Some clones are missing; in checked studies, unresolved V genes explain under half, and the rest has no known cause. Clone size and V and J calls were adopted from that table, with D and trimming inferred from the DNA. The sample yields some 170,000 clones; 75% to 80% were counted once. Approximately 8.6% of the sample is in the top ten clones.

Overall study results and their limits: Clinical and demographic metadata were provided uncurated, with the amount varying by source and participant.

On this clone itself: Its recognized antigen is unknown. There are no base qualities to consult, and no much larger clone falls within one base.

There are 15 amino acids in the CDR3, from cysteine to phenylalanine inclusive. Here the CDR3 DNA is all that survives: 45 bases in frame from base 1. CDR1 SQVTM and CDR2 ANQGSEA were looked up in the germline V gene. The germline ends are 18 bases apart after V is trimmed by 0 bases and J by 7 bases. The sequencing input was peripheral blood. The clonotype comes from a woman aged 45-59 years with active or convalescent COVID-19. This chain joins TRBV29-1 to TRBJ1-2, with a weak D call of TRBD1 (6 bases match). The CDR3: CSVEDIAGARSGYTF. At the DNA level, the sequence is TGCAGCGTTGAAGATATCGCGGGGGCCCGGAGTGGCTACACCTTC.